This TCR beta chain comes out of a study of T cell responses to AZD1222 COVID-19 vaccine. Study findings and constraints: CD4 TCRs associated with vaccination spanned spike, dominating at 160-218 and 743-854. Targeting of unmutated variant regions was reportedly seen in nearly half of spike-specific TCRs. Following two doses of AZD1222, Spike-specific TCR breadth and depth rose.

About this clone itself: The antigen remains unidentified.

Assay used: immunoSEQ multiplex PCR; TCRdb lists only in-frame clones, some missing. The table has about 60,000 clones, roughly 84% seen once. The TCR comes from an adult in good health. The specimen comprised peripheral blood, sampled on day 0 of AZD1222 vaccination.

The CDR3 protein is CASSLVPSALYEQYF. CDR3 DNA sequence: TGTGCCAGCAGCTTGGTTCCATCAGCTCTCTACGAGCAGTACTTC. The chain employs TRBV5-5 and TRBJ2-7; no reliable D call. The germline V gene has CDR1 SGHKS and CDR2 YYEKEE (reference sequence). The CDR3 sequence is 15 residues long. Trimming took 0 bases from V and 3 from J, leaving 13 bases between them.